These 16 T cell receptor beta chains came from one sample sequenced in a study of T-cell memory formation after mild COVID-19 (dated by TCRdb to the early 2020s). The library relied on 5' RACE. Sequencing was carried out with an Illumina NovaSeq 6000. TCRdb handled the public reads itself, with Q25 trimming in fastp and clone calling in MiXCR, and kept productive beta chains. Every CDR3 protein is listed once, alongside the most common genes and DNA of its rows. This sample has some 290,000 distinct CDR3 sequences in its table, and about 16% of those were observed once. The ten largest clones represent 20% to 25% of the sample. Sequencing used PBMCs or a T cell subset sorted from them (not recorded which). These receptors all stem from a man younger than 30 who had mild COVID-19 (a few samples of this study predate the infection). The sample titles of this study are shuffled in the database, so cell type and time point are left out; the donor was told from shared clones.

This sequence joins TRBV12-3 or TRBV12-4 and TRBJ1-5; a weak D match, TRBD1 (5 bases). Trimming shortened V by 5 bases and J by 0 bases, and 14 bases separated the two germline ends. This CDR3 spans 16 amino acids. The CDR3 sequence is CASSTQTVASNQPQHF. As DNA, the CDR3 is TGTGCCAGCAGTACGCAGACAGTGGCTAGCAATCAGCCCCAGCATTTT.

This clonotype was seen repeatedly, ten times or more. This chain uses TRBV7-3 with TRBJ2-3; D might be TRBD2 (6 bases). CDR3 size: 17 residues. V lost 5 bases, J lost 0 bases, and 18 bases lay in between. In germline, CDR1 is SGHTA, CDR2 FQGTGA. The CDR3 DNA reads as TGTGCCAGCAGCCCGCTTACGGGAGTCTCGAGCACAGATACGCAGTATTTT. Protein product: CASSPLTGVSSTDTQYF.

A remark on this clonotype: This may be a read error: a much more frequent sequence differs by one nucleotide. This chain uses TRBV13 with TRBJ1-2, with D unclear. The CDR3 spans 15 residues. V lost 5 bases to trimming and J lost 4 bases, with 17 bases between them. Germline V gene data show CDR1 as PRHDT and CDR2 as FYEKMQ (reference sequence). The CDR3 DNA reads as TGTGCCAGCAGCCGATTTCCAGGTTTTAGCTATGGCTACACCTTC. Its protein is CASSRFPGFSYGYTF.

A few counts support this clonotype. The CDR3 loop is CASSQALGYTEAFF. The CDR3 bases are TGTGCCAGCAGCCAAGCTTTAGGTTACACTGAAGCTTTCTTT. This chain connects TRBV14 to TRBJ1-1; D is undetermined. Germline V lookup: CDR1 SGHDN, CDR2 FVKESK. The length of the CDR3 is 14 residues. Between the trimmed V and J ends, which lost 1 base and 3 bases, there was a span of 9 bases.

The chain recombines TRBV5-6 with TRBJ2-5; 8 bases are shared with TRBD2. Germline CDR1 SGHDT, CDR2 YYEEEE. This CDR3 spans 16 amino acids. Trimming removed 4 bases from V and 1 base from J; junction bases left unmatched: 9. The CDR3 DNA reads TGTGCCAGCAGCCGTCGACCAGCGGGGGCCCAAGAGACCCAGTACTTC. Amino acid sequence: CASSRRPAGAQETQYF.

This chain uses TRBV5-1 with TRBJ1-6; tentative D call: TRBD1 (5 bases). Germline loops: CDR1 SGHRS, CDR2 YFSETQ. This CDR3 spans 15 amino acids. The V gene lost 0 bases and the J gene lost 10 bases, with 14 bases spanning the gap. The CDR3 reads CASSLEGDSGSPLHF. The DNA of the CDR3 is TGCGCCAGCAGCTTGGAGGGAGACAGTGGATCACCCCTCCACTTT.

The sample holds one count of this clonotype. As DNA, the CDR3 is TGTGCCAGCAGCTCTTATAGCGGGACATACGAGCAGTACTTC. Protein sequence: CASSSYSGTYEQYF. The chain carries TRBV7-8 and TRBJ2-7; TRBD2 agrees at 8 bases. The CDR3 runs 14 residues. CDR1 and CDR2 from the germline V gene are SGHVS and FQNEAQ. J gave up 4 bases and V 4 bases, and 6 bases lay outside the gene matches. Filled out from reference TRBV7-8 and TRBJ2-7, the complete variable domain reads GAGVSQSPRYKVAKRGQDVALRCDPISGHVSLFWYQQALGQGPEFLTYFQNEAQLDKSGLPSDRFFAERPEGSVSTLKIQRTQQEDSAVYLCASSSYSGTYEQYFGPGTRLTVT.

V gene TRBV14 combines with J gene TRBJ2-7; 8 nucleotides agree with TRBD2. The CDR3 totals 17 residues. V was clipped by 1 base and J by 2 bases; unmatched bases: 10. CDR1 is SGHDN and CDR2 is FVKESK in the germline V gene. The CDR3 sequence: CASSQAPGGGLAYEQYF. In DNA form, the CDR3 reads TGTGCCAGCAGCCAAGCTCCAGGCGGGGGGCTGGCCTACGAGCAGTACTTC.

This clonotype was seen more than once but under ten times. The gene calls are TRBV15 and TRBJ2-4; no clear D gene. Per the germline V gene, CDR1 is LNHNV and CDR2 is YYDKDF (reference sequence). The CDR3 loop spans 13 amino acids. V lost 8 bases, J lost 0 bases, and 8 bases lay in between. This CDR3 reads CATADQAKNIQYF. CDR3 in DNA: TGTGCCACCGCGGATCAAGCCAAAAACATTCAGTACTTC.

This clonotype was counted at least ten times. The chain links TRBV12-3 or TRBV12-4 to TRBJ1-1; D is undetermined. V lost 4 bases and J 0 bases, leaving 6 bases between the germline ends. The CDR3 is made up of 13 amino acids. The CDR3 spells CASSSTMNTEAFF. In DNA, the CDR3 is TGTGCCAGCAGTTCCACTATGAACACTGAAGCTTTCTTT.

This chain joins TRBV4-3 and TRBJ2-5, with D perhaps being TRBD1 or TRBD2 (6 bases each). The V end was cut by 3 bases, the J end by 5 bases, with 13 bases between. From germline, CDR1 is LGHNA and CDR2 YSLEER. The CDR3 is made up of 14 amino acids. The chain's CDR3 is CASSQRQGRETQYF. In DNA, the CDR3 is TGCGCCAGCAGCCAGCGTCAGGGGAGGGAGACCCAGTACTTC.

This clonotype came up a few times. V and J are TRBV3-1 and TRBJ1-1; 7 bases align to TRBD1. J lost 1 base, V lost 1 base, and 0 bases had no gene match. This CDR3 is built from 14 residues. From germline, CDR1 is LGHDT and CDR2 YNNKEL (reference sequence). CDR3 region: CASSQGTGNTEAFF. The CDR3 nucleotides read TGTGCCAGCAGCCAAGGGACAGGGAACACTGAAGCTTTCTTT. The full variable domain, in which reference TRBV3-1 and TRBJ1-1 provide the parts outside the CDR3, is DTAVSQTPKYLVTQMGNDKSIKCEQNLGHDTMYWYKQDSKKFLKIMFSYNNKELIINETVPNRFSPKSPDKAHLNLHINSLELGDSAVYFCASSQGTGNTEAFFGQGTRLTVV.

This chain connects TRBV20-1 to TRBJ2-5; D call uncertain. The CDR3 consists of 13 residues. V lost 2 bases to trimming and J lost 10 bases, with 17 bases between them. Germline V gene sequence: CDR1 DFQATT, CDR2 SNEGSKA (reference sequence). CDR3 nucleotides: TGCAGTGCTAGACTCCGGGTGGCCTCTGACCAGTACTTC. Protein: CSARLRVASDQYF.

This clonotype turned up a few times. The rearrangement joins TRBV20-1 to TRBJ2-1; weak D call: TRBD2 (5 bases). With 0 bases removed from V and 4 bases from J, the gap between germline ends came to 13 bases. Germline lookup yields CDR1 DFQATT and CDR2 SNEGSKA (reference sequence). The CDR3 is 15 residues long. This CDR3 reads CSARDPNRGYNEQFF. CDR3 nucleotide sequence: TGCAGTGCTAGAGATCCGAATCGCGGGTACAATGAGCAGTTCTTC.

V gene TRBV10-1 combines with J gene TRBJ2-7, with TRBD2 matching over 11 bases. Germline CDR1 is WNHNN and CDR2 is SYGVQD (reference sequence). The CDR3 runs to 15 residues. V trimming: 2 bases; J trimming: 6 bases; junction bases outside the gene matches: 6. In DNA form, the CDR3 reads TGCGCCAGCAGTGAGCCTAGCGGGGGGACACTCGAGCAGTACTTC. Its translation is CASSEPSGGTLEQYF.

This clonotype occurred a few times. The J gene is TRBJ2-4, the V gene TRBV28; 8 bases are a match to TRBD1. CDR1 and CDR2 from the germline V gene are MDHEN and SYDVKM. This CDR3 region has 12 residues. V lost 5 bases and J lost 8; bases outside the gene matches: 2. The CDR3 DNA follows: TGTGCCAGCAGTACAGGGGGAGACATTCAGTACTTC. Amino acid sequence: CASSTGGDIQYF.